These 30 T cell receptor beta chains share one sample of origin, sequenced in a study of CD8 T cells in Susac syndrome. Random hexamers served to reverse transcribe roughly 0.5 to 1 ug RNA. TCRdb independently ran MiXCR on the immunoSEQ multiplex PCR reads; one entry per CDR3 protein. The sample contains about 120,000 distinct CDR3 sequences, roughly 94% of which appear only once. The sequenced material came from CD8+ T cells from PBMCs. These TCRs come from a human donor with Susac syndrome.

The chain links TRBV3-1 to TRBJ1-2, with unresolved D. Between the trimmed V and J ends, which lost 6 bases and 4 bases, there was a span of 18 bases. The CDR3 has 15 amino acids. CDR1 LGHDT and CDR2 YNNKEL come from the germline V gene (reference sequence). CDR3 sequence: CASSLTPTTAYGYTF. The CDR3 DNA follows: TGTGCCAGCAGTCTGACGCCTACGACTGCCTATGGCTACACCTTC.

V gene TRBV7-9 combines with J gene TRBJ1-1; 10 bases agree with TRBD1. V shed 4 bases, J shed 4 bases, and the junction held 6 bases outside the gene matches. The CDR3 is 15 residues long. From germline, CDR1 is SEHNR and CDR2 FQNEAQ (reference sequence). The DNA of the CDR3 is TGTGCCAGCAGCTCCCGACAGGGGGCGGGCACTGAAGCTTTCTTT. Its protein product is CASSSRQGAGTEAFF. The whole variable domain, remainder taken from reference TRBV7-9 and TRBJ1-1, is DTGVSQNPRHKITKRGQNVTFRCDPISEHNRLYWYRQTLGQGPEFLTYFQNEAQLEKSRLLSDRFSAERPKGSFSTLEIQRTEQGDSAMYLCASSSRQGAGTEAFFGQGTRLTVV.

This clonotype was recorded only once. The gene calls are TRBV5-6 and TRBJ1-1; weak D call: TRBD1 (5 bases). The V end lost 4 bases, the J end lost 5 bases, and 15 bases lay between the germline ends. This CDR3 spans 14 amino acids. Germline V gives CDR1 SGHDT, CDR2 YYEEEE. CDR3 in amino acids: CASSTAGGNTEAFF. Written as DNA, the CDR3 is TGTGCCAGCAGCACGGCCGGGGGGAATACTGAAGCTTTCTTT.

In DNA form, the CDR3 reads TGTGCCAGCAGTTACTCAGTCCAGGGGAATCAGCCCCAGCATTTT. This sequence encodes CASSYSVQGNQPQHF. This sequence joins TRBV6-5 and TRBJ1-5; D may be TRBD1 (6 bases). Trimming shortened V by 0 bases and J by 4 bases, and 10 bases separated the two germline ends. CDR3 length: 15 residues. Germline assignment: CDR1 MNHEY and CDR2 SVGAGI.

The gene calls are TRBV3-1 and TRBJ1-6; D remains unclear. CDR1 LGHDT and CDR2 YNNKEL come from the germline V gene (reference sequence). The CDR3 is 14 amino acids. Between the trimmed V and J ends, which lost 1 base and 5 bases, there was a span of 6 bases. In DNA form, the CDR3 reads TGTGCCAGCAGCCAAGTTCCAGATAATTCACCCCTCCACTTT. This translates into CASSQVPDNSPLHF.

This chain connects TRBV6-1 to TRBJ2-1; TRBD1 aligns across 7 bases. The CDR3 is 16 residues long. CDR1 is MNHNS, CDR2 SASEGT, per germline. V dropped 5 bases and J dropped 6; count of bases not matched to a gene: 13. The DNA for the CDR3 is TGTGCCAGCAGTACCTCAGACGGGACAGCCAGCAATGAGCAGTTCTTC. This codes for CASSTSDGTASNEQFF.

The chain employs TRBV30 and TRBJ2-7, with a tentative D call TRBD2 (5 bases). The V end was cut by 5 bases, the J end by 0 bases, with 14 bases between. The germline V gene has CDR1 GTSNPN and CDR2 SVGIG (reference sequence). The CDR3 is 14 residues long. The CDR3: CAWGPSGSSYEQYF. CDR3 nucleotides: TGTGCCTGGGGGCCCTCGGGGAGCTCCTACGAGCAGTACTTC.

The CDR3 DNA sequence: TGTGCCAGCAGCCCGACCCGTGGGAGCTATGAAAAACTGTTTTTT. This encodes CASSPTRGSYEKLFF. The chain uses TRBV7-2 and TRBJ1-4; D not resolved. The V end was cut by 5 bases, the J end by 6 bases, with 16 bases between. Per the germline V gene, CDR1 is SGHTA and CDR2 is FQGNSA. This CDR3 has 15 amino acids.

The gene calls are TRBV7-6 and TRBJ2-3, with D uncertain. Germline CDR1 SGHVS, CDR2 FNYEAQ. The CDR3 is 12 amino acids. Trimming took off 5 bases at V and 4 bases at J, with 7 bases between the two ends. The CDR3 DNA sequence: TGTGCCAGCAGCCCTGCAGCAGATACGCAGTATTTT. It translates to CASSPAADTQYF.

In its sample, this clonotype was seen once. The genes are TRBV29-1 and TRBJ2-5, with TRBD2 identical over 9 bases. Germline trimming cut 0 bases from V and 5 bases from J; bases unmatched to any gene: 7. The CDR3 is 15 amino acids. Germline CDR1 is SQVTM and CDR2 is ANQGSEA. The CDR3 reads CSVEDQSGGFETQYF. The CDR3 DNA reads as TGCAGCGTTGAAGATCAGAGCGGGGGGTTTGAGACCCAGTACTTC.

The gene calls are TRBV7-9 and TRBJ1-2; TRBD1 might be the D (6 bases). CDR3 length: 13 residues. V lost 3 bases to trimming and J lost 6 bases, with 11 bases between them. Per germline, CDR1 SEHNR and CDR2 FQNEAQ (reference sequence). Here the CDR3 reads CASSLYDRNGYTF. The DNA of the CDR3 is TGTGCCAGCAGCTTGTACGACAGGAATGGCTACACCTTC. The full variable domain, its missing parts supplied by reference TRBV7-9 and TRBJ1-2, is DTGVSQNPRHKITKRGQNVTFRCDPISEHNRLYWYRQTLGQGPEFLTYFQNEAQLEKSRLLSDRFSAERPKGSFSTLEIQRTEQGDSAMYLCASSLYDRNGYTFGSGTRLTVV.

This chain links TRBV3-1 with TRBJ2-5; 7 nucleotides line up with TRBD1. Germline assignment: CDR1 LGHDT and CDR2 YNNKEL (reference sequence). This CDR3 is built from 15 residues. V shed 5 bases, J shed 5 bases, and the junction held 11 bases outside the gene matches. The CDR3 protein is CASSKTSDRLETQYF. The CDR3, as DNA: TGTGCCAGCAGCAAAACCTCGGACAGGTTGGAGACCCAGTACTTC.

The rearrangement joins TRBV30 to TRBJ2-7; TRBD1 is a possible D gene (6 bases). This CDR3 spans 13 amino acids. The V end was cut by 4 bases, the J end by 7 bases, with 17 bases between. Germline values: CDR1 GTSNPN, CDR2 SVGIG (reference sequence). CDR3 protein: CAWNPTGPLEQYF. The CDR3 nucleotides read TGTGCCTGGAACCCGACAGGCCCTTTGGAGCAGTACTTC.

The chain uses TRBV29-1 and TRBJ2-7; 9 bases agree with TRBD1. The CDR3 length is 14 residues. V gave up 7 bases and J gave up 6 bases; unmatched junction bases: 13. The V gene's germline CDR1 is SQVTM and CDR2 ANQGSEA. Here the CDR3 reads CSGSSGTGSSEQYF. CDR3 sequence (DNA): TGCAGCGGTTCGTCCGGGACAGGGAGTTCCGAGCAGTACTTC.

The chain carries TRBV9 and TRBJ1-1; a possible D gene is TRBD1 (5 bases). Germline V lookup: CDR1 SGDLS, CDR2 YYNGEE. This CDR3 comprises 13 residues. Trimming removed 3 bases from V and 3 bases from J, with 9 bases in between. CDR3 amino acids: CASSDGTDTEAFF. The CDR3 DNA sequence: TGTGCCAGCAGCGACGGGACCGACACTGAAGCTTTCTTT. The entire variable domain, with the rest obtained from reference TRBV9 and TRBJ1-1, is as follows: DSGVTQTPKHLITATGQRVTLRCSPRSGDLSVYWYQQSLDQGLQFLIQYYNGEERAKGNILERFSAQQFPDLHSELNLSSLELGDSALYFCASSDGTDTEAFFGQGTRLTVV.

The rearrangement joins TRBV7-9 to TRBJ1-1; D call uncertain. The CDR3 is 11 amino acids. The germline V gene encodes CDR1 SEHNR and CDR2 FQNEAQ (reference sequence). V was clipped by 1 base and J by 8 bases, with 5 bases between them. The CDR3, as DNA: TGTGCCAGCAGCTTAGACCGAGAAGCTTTCTTT. Translating it yields CASSLDREAFF.

The chain is built from TRBV6-5 and TRBJ1-5; D is possibly TRBD1 (5 bases). CDR1 and CDR2 from the germline V gene are MNHEY and SVGAGI. CDR3 size: 18 residues. The germline V and J ends were trimmed by 0 bases and 1 base, with 16 bases remaining between them. The CDR3 protein is CASSYSKAARDSNQPQHF. The CDR3 DNA follows: TGTGCCAGCAGTTACTCGAAGGCAGCCCGGGACAGCAATCAGCCCCAGCATTTT.

In DNA, the CDR3 is TGTGCCAGCTCCCTGGGGGCCAACGAGCAGTACTTC. Residues: CASSLGANEQYF. This chain uses TRBV7-6 with TRBJ2-7, with TRBD1 as a possible D gene (6 bases). Trimming took 8 bases from V and 5 from J, leaving 13 bases between them. The V gene's germline CDR1 is SGHVS and CDR2 FNYEAQ. This CDR3 contains 12 residues. The whole variable domain, remainder taken from reference TRBV7-6 and TRBJ2-7, is GAGVSQSPRYKVTKRGQDVALRCDPISGHVSLYWYRQALGQGPEFLTYFNYEAQQDKSGLPNDRFSAERPEGSISTLTIQRTEQRDSAMYRCASSLGANEQYFGPGTRLTVT.

The chain combines TRBV15 with TRBJ2-3; D is possibly TRBD1 (5 bases). V gave up 5 bases and J gave up 5 bases, with 14 bases separating them. Germline V gene data show CDR1 as LNHNV and CDR2 as YYDKDF (reference sequence). The CDR3 runs 14 residues. This CDR3 reads CATSGTRGRDTQYF. CDR3 DNA sequence: TGTGCCACCAGCGGTACAAGGGGCAGAGATACGCAGTATTTT.

This chain joins TRBV6-5 and TRBJ1-1; D is uncertain. CDR1 is MNHEY and CDR2 is SVGAGI in the germline V gene. The CDR3 runs to 14 residues. V was clipped by 4 bases and J by 3 bases, with 12 bases between them. The CDR3 coding sequence is TGTGCCAGCAGTTTCACACCCCATGACACTGAAGCTTTCTTT. This sequence encodes CASSFTPHDTEAFF.

The rearrangement uses TRBV9 and TRBJ1-5; D gene uncertain. V gave up 0 bases and J gave up 6 bases, with 10 bases separating them. CDR3 length: 14 amino acids. Germline CDR1 reads SGDLS; CDR2 reads YYNGEE. The CDR3 DNA follows: TGTGCCAGCAGCGTAGGAACAGACGGTCAGCCCCAGCATTTT. Encoded protein: CASSVGTDGQPQHF.

The CDR3 DNA reads TGCAGTGCTAGAGGGGACAGGGGCAATCAGCCCCAGCATTTT. Protein: CSARGDRGNQPQHF. The chain has TRBV20-1 and TRBJ1-5; 9 nucleotides match TRBD1. V gave up 1 base and J gave up 2 bases; unmatched junction bases: 0. This CDR3 is 14 amino acids long. Germline values: CDR1 DFQATT, CDR2 SNEGSKA (reference sequence).

The V gene is TRBV27, the J gene TRBJ1-2; 8 nucleotides align to TRBD1. This CDR3 region has 15 residues. Trimming cost V 3 bases and J 3 bases; bases outside gene matches: 6. The germline V gene encodes CDR1 MNHEY and CDR2 SMNVEV (reference sequence). CDR3 loop: CASSFTGGVDYGYTF. The CDR3 DNA is TGTGCCAGCAGTTTCACAGGGGGTGTCGACTATGGCTACACCTTC.

V is TRBV5-6 and J is TRBJ2-5; TRBD1 is a possible D gene (5 bases). Germline V gene sequence: CDR1 SGHDT, CDR2 YYEEEE. There are 15 residues in the CDR3. The V end was cut by 1 base, the J end by 5 bases, with 15 bases between. CDR3 sequence reads: CASSLSFQGRETQYF. Written as DNA, the CDR3 is TGTGCCAGCAGCTTGTCCTTCCAGGGCCGTGAGACCCAGTACTTC.

The chain employs TRBV3-1 and TRBJ2-5; 10 nucleotides agree with TRBD2. Trimming cost V 2 bases and J 2 bases; bases outside gene matches: 2. Per the germline V gene, CDR1 is LGHDT and CDR2 is YNNKEL (reference sequence). This CDR3 is 15 amino acids long. The DNA of the CDR3 is TGTGCCAGCAGCCAAACTAGCGGGGTACAAGAGACCCAGTACTTC. Protein sequence: CASSQTSGVQETQYF.

This clonotype occurred once. CDR3 coding DNA: TGTGCCAGCAACGCGGTAGGGGGCCCTTCCTACAATGAGCAGTTCTTC. Translating it yields CASNAVGGPSYNEQFF. The rearrangement uses TRBV5-6 and TRBJ2-1; 7 bases align to TRBD1. The CDR3 covers 16 residues. V trimming: 6 bases; J trimming: 1 base; junction bases outside the gene matches: 10. CDR1 and CDR2 (germline): SGHDT, YYEEEE.

V usage is TRBV30 and J usage is TRBJ1-2; perhaps TRBD1 as D (5 bases). The V end was cut by 1 base, the J end by 2 bases, with 8 bases between. The germline V gene has CDR1 GTSNPN and CDR2 SVGIG (reference sequence). The CDR3 is 13 amino acids. This chain's CDR3 is CAWSGPGNYGYTF. The CDR3 DNA sequence: TGTGCCTGGAGTGGACCAGGGAACTATGGCTACACCTTC.

This chain uses TRBV11-2 with TRBJ2-7; possibly TRBD2 for D (5 bases). Trimming left V 0 bases short and J 0 bases short, with 12 bases between. This CDR3 comprises 16 residues. The germline V gene encodes CDR1 SGHAT and CDR2 FQNNGV. This CDR3 is CASSLDWTGISYEQYF. In DNA form, the CDR3 reads TGTGCCAGCAGCTTAGATTGGACGGGGATCTCCTACGAGCAGTACTTC.

This chain links TRBV29-1 with TRBJ2-7; D is unresolved. The ends were cut back, 1 base at V and 7 bases at J, with 20 bases in the middle. This CDR3 region has 15 residues. Germline V gene lookup returns CDR1 SQVTM and CDR2 ANQGSEA. CDR3 in amino acids: CSVEVVAGTPGEQYF. The CDR3, as DNA: TGCAGCGTTGAAGTCGTGGCAGGTACCCCCGGAGAGCAGTACTTC.

The chain combines TRBV5-1 with TRBJ2-5; D not resolved. Germline CDR1 SGHRS, CDR2 YFSETQ. This CDR3 spans 13 amino acids. Trimming shortened V by 2 bases and J by 4 bases, and 9 bases separated the two germline ends. CDR3 residues: CASSLWGAETQYF. The CDR3 nucleotides are TGCGCCAGCAGCTTATGGGGTGCAGAGACCCAGTACTTC.